This T cell receptor (beta chain) comes out of a study of T cell responses to AZD1222 COVID-19 vaccine (dated by TCRdb to about 2021). For the wider study: A total of 233 trial participants underwent TCR sequencing, of whom roughly 210 had received two doses of AZD1222 and roughly 26 had received two doses of the MenACWY control vaccine. Enrollment into the trials was organized by age into subgroups of 18-55, 56-69 and 70-plus years, and those subgroups contained roughly 160, 29 and 62 TCR-sequenced participants, respectively.

The time point label for this specimen denotes: about 28 days (+/-7) after the second vaccine dose. The sample's treatment or condition label is to be understood as: meningococcal conjugate vaccine given as trial control. Vaccinee samples came from UK trials COV001 and COV002, including a single-blind randomized controlled phase 2/3 trial of AZD1222 (ChAdOx1 nCoV-19) in healthy adults. For TCRbeta chain sequencing, PBMC samples from trial participants were taken at day 0 and at day 28 after the second dose. The CDR3 regions of human TCRbeta chains were analyzed by immunosequencing. The paper's data handling went like this. Repertoire TCRs were checked for matches against a reference library of SARS-CoV-2-specific TCRs that had been generated using the MIRA antigen-specificity platform. Breadth was defined as the fraction of unique TCRs that were SARS-CoV-2-associated. Depth was defined as the fraction of total T cells that were SARS-CoV-2-associated. Using the MIRA data, every spike-specific TCR was mapped to the spike region that the TCR reacted to and assigned to either a CD4 or a CD8 class. Log10-transformed breadth and depth values were compared by one-way ANOVA with Sidak's multiple comparisons tests. TCRdb retrieved this table from immuneACCESS and kept in-frame rearrangements only. Not all clones are present; in checked studies, unresolved V genes account for under half, and no reason is known for the remainder. The DNA gave D and trimming, while V, J and clone size come from that table. The sample profile shows fewer than 200,000 clones; approximately 92% of them were found once. The ten largest clones take up approximately 4% of the sample.

V sheds 1 base and J sheds 4 bases, leaving 10 bases between their ends. CDR1 and CDR2 are read off the germline V gene as MNHNS and SASEGT. The CDR3 starts with the cysteine, ends with the phenylalanine, and has 14 residues. Only the CDR3 DNA is retained, 42 bases long and in frame from the first base. General study outcomes and caveats: CD4 TCRs associated with the vaccine covered the entire spike protein, and the dominant responses were in regions 160-218 and 743-854. Conclusions about previously exposed vaccinees were limited because only a handful of AZD1222 recipients were SARS-CoV-2 seropositive at baseline. Participants were mostly white British, with more females than males. The authors suggested clonal diversity may have been underestimated. The 56-69-year group was small, and its depth increase did not reach significance, likely because of low power. After two AZD1222 doses, spike-specific TCR breadth and depth were significantly higher than at day 0 and than in MenACWY recipients. Reportedly, close to half of the unique spike-specific TCRs recognized epitopes lying outside the regions that are mutated in the B.1.351 and B.1.1.7 variants. Because no day 14 peak-response samples were available, the repertoires could be characterized only after the peak T cell response.

A word on this clone: The antigen this receptor binds is unknown. No clone much larger than this one lies a single base away; base qualities are absent.

The sequence is built from TRBV6-1 and TRBJ1-2, with the D gene not confidently named. The source material was peripheral blood, sampled 28 days after the second dose of the MenACWY control vaccine. The TCR was taken from an adult who received the MenACWY meningococcal vaccine as a control. The sequence in DNA is TGTGCCAGCAGTGAAGTGGACGAAGGCTATGGCTACACCTTC. Its coded protein is CASSEVDEGYGYTF.